A single sample gave rise to the 24 T cell receptor beta chains below, sequenced in a study of T-cell memory formation after mild COVID-19. TCRdb called the 5' RACE reads again in MiXCR, with one record for every CDR3 protein. The sample carries 100,000 to 150,000 distinct CDR3 sequences, approximately 6.3% recorded once. Sequenced material: PBMCs or a T cell subset sorted from them (not recorded which). Every receptor here comes from an adult woman who had mild COVID-19 (a few samples of this study predate the infection). Cell type and time point are not known.

The chain is built from TRBV12-3 or TRBV12-4 and TRBJ2-7, with 8 bases aligning to TRBD1. The junction had 6 bases not matched to a gene; V was cut back by 5 bases and J by 0 bases. The CDR3 contains 15 residues. The CDR3, as DNA: TGTGCCAGCAGTGGGCGGACAGGGAGCTCCTACGAGCAGTACTTC. Residues: CASSGRTGSSYEQYF.

This clonotype came up a few times. This sequence joins TRBV12-3 or TRBV12-4 and TRBJ2-3, with D uncertain. Deletions cut 8 bases from V and 0 bases from J, with 15 bases between. The CDR3 runs to 15 residues. The CDR3 loop is CASRVRYSSTDTQYF. The CDR3 DNA sequence: TGTGCCAGCCGAGTCCGCTACTCTAGCACAGATACGCAGTATTTT.

The V and J genes are TRBV29-1 and TRBJ2-7; D uncertain. V lost 8 bases and J 2 bases, leaving 13 bases between the germline ends. Germline V gene lookup returns CDR1 SQVTM and CDR2 ANQGSEA. The CDR3 loop spans 12 amino acids. The CDR3 loop is CSFTGPTYEQYF. CDR3 bases: TGCAGCTTTACGGGCCCTACCTACGAGCAGTACTTC.

The rearrangement uses TRBV6-6 and TRBJ1-4, with a tentative D call TRBD1 (6 bases). This CDR3 region has 18 residues. Trimming removed 2 bases at V and 1 base at J, with 17 bases between. Germline CDR1 MNHNY, CDR2 SVGAGI (reference sequence). Here the CDR3 reads CASSYPPPQGRTNEKLFF. The CDR3 DNA sequence: TGTGCCAGCAGTTACCCCCCCCCACAGGGAAGAACTAATGAAAAACTGTTTTTT.

In this sample, this clonotype turned up many times. The J gene is TRBJ1-2, the V gene TRBV27, with TRBD1 as a possible D gene (5 bases). This CDR3 contains 14 residues. V shed 0 bases and J shed 4 bases, with 9 bases lying between them. The germline V gene encodes CDR1 MNHEY and CDR2 SMNVEV (reference sequence). In DNA form, the CDR3 reads TGTGCCAGCAGTTTATCGTGGGACTCCTATGGCTACACCTTC. Its protein is CASSLSWDSYGYTF.

This clonotype was observed many times. This rearrangement joins TRBV29-1 to TRBJ2-7; 8 nucleotides match TRBD1. CDR1 SQVTM and CDR2 ANQGSEA come from the germline V gene. V shed 6 bases and J 5 bases; nucleotides not matched to a gene: 15. The CDR3 spans 15 residues. The CDR3 nucleotides read TGCAGCGTATCCAGACAGGGGACCCTCAGCGACGAGCAGTACTTC. It specifies CSVSRQGTLSDEQYF.

This clonotype was seen only a few times. V is TRBV2 and J is TRBJ1-2; D is unresolved. Germline V CDR1 and CDR2: SNHLY, FYNNEI. Trimming took 7 bases from V and 8 from J, leaving 8 bases between them. The CDR3 has 10 residues. CDR3 sequence reads: CASTAGGYTF. The CDR3 nucleotides read TGTGCCAGCACGGCCGGCGGCTACACCTTC.

This clonotype was counted many times. The rearrangement uses TRBV5-1 and TRBJ1-1; possible D gene TRBD1, 6 bases. V lost 0 bases to trimming and J lost 4 bases, with 10 bases between them. CDR3 length: 14 residues. The germline V gene has CDR1 SGHRS and CDR2 YFSETQ. The chain's CDR3 is CASSLAGGGTEAFF. CDR3 sequence (DNA): TGCGCCAGCAGCTTGGCCGGAGGGGGCACTGAAGCTTTCTTT.

The chain couples TRBV12-3 or TRBV12-4 to TRBJ1-2, with TRBD1 matching 10 bases. CDR3 size: 14 residues. J gave up 7 bases and V 4 bases, and 6 bases lay outside the gene matches. CDR3: CASSSVRTGGGYTF. CDR3 sequence (DNA): TGTGCCAGCAGTTCCGTACGGACAGGGGGTGGCTACACCTTC.

The chain has TRBV10-3 and TRBJ2-2, with 10 positions matching TRBD1. The CDR3 runs 15 residues. CDR1 ENHRY and CDR2 SYGVKD come from the germline V gene. Losses at the gene ends were 4 bases for V and 6 bases for J; bases not matched to a gene: 5. The CDR3 sequence: CAISASGTGAGELFF. CDR3 in DNA: TGTGCCATCAGTGCCTCCGGGACAGGGGCCGGGGAGCTGTTTTTT.

The chain links TRBV24-1 to TRBJ1-2, with 12 bases that match TRBD1. V was pared by 3 bases and J by 8 bases, with 15 bases of the junction left unmatched. This CDR3 is built from 18 residues. From germline, CDR1 is KGHDR and CDR2 SFDVKD. In nucleotides, the CDR3 is TGTGCCACCAGTGATCCCCCTGGCGGGACAGGGGGCTCGTACGGCTACACCTTC. Protein: CATSDPPGGTGGSYGYTF.

This clonotype appeared a few times. The rearrangement links TRBV29-1 to TRBJ1-2, with 8 bases that match TRBD1. Germline V gene sequence: CDR1 SQVTM, CDR2 ANQGSEA. V lost 4 bases, J lost 5 bases, and 3 bases stayed unmatched. CDR3 length: 12 amino acids. For the CDR3, the DNA is TGCAGCGTTGGGACAGGGAAATATGGCTACACCTTC. Translating it yields CSVGTGKYGYTF.

This clonotype was seen at least ten times. J is TRBJ2-7 and V is TRBV5-8; no reliable D call. Germline V gene data show CDR1 as SGHTS and CDR2 as YDEGEE. The V end lost 1 base, the J end lost 4 bases, and 15 bases lay between the germline ends. The CDR3 is made up of 15 amino acids. CDR3 amino acids: CASSLRESLSYEQYF. The CDR3, as DNA: TGTGCCAGCAGCTTGAGGGAAAGCTTGAGTTACGAGCAGTACTTC. The variable domain in full, completed from reference TRBV5-8 and TRBJ2-7, reads EAGVTQSPTHLIKTRGQQATLRCSPISGHTSVYWYQQALGLGLQFLLWYDEGEERNRGNFPPRFSGRQFPNYSSELNVNALELEDSALYLCASSLRESLSYEQYFGPGTRLTVT.

The table lists this clonotype with a few counts. J is TRBJ2-7 and V is TRBV4-3, with a tentative D call TRBD2 (6 bases). The CDR3 is made up of 17 amino acids. V was pared by 0 bases and J by 3 bases, with 18 bases between. CDR1 is LGHNA and CDR2 is YSLEER in the germline V gene. CDR3 sequence: CASSQEWASGLFYEQYF. The CDR3 DNA sequence: TGCGCCAGCAGCCAAGAGTGGGCCAGCGGGCTTTTCTACGAGCAGTACTTC.

This clonotype has a handful of counts. The chain has TRBV5-4 and TRBJ2-7; 12 nucleotides agree with TRBD2. CDR1 SGHNT and CDR2 YYREEE come from the germline V gene (reference sequence). Trimming removed 4 bases from V and 1 base from J; junction bases left unmatched: 3. CDR3 length: 15 residues. DNA for the CDR3: TGTGCCAGCAGCCAGGGACTAGCGGGTTCCTACGAGCAGTACTTC. Residues: CASSQGLAGSYEQYF.

This clonotype was observed a few times. The chain couples TRBV5-5 to TRBJ1-3; D is uncertain. V lost 0 bases, J lost 0 bases, and 13 bases lay in between. Germline V CDR1 and CDR2: SGHKS, YYEKEE (reference sequence). The CDR3 totals 17 residues. CDR3 sequence (DNA): TGTGCCAGCAGCTTGGCCCTAGGCAGTGTCTCTGGAAACACCATATATTTT. This encodes CASSLALGSVSGNTIYF.

This clonotype occurred a few times. This chain connects TRBV12-3 or TRBV12-4 to TRBJ2-1; possibly TRBD2 for D (6 bases). V lost 4 bases and J 8 bases, leaving 30 bases between the germline ends. This CDR3 region has 19 residues. The CDR3 here is CASSSGTWVAEVGDDEQFF. The CDR3, as DNA: TGTGCCAGCAGTTCCGGGACCTGGGTAGCGGAGGTGGGGGATGATGAGCAGTTCTTC.

This clonotype was detected many times. The chain employs TRBV20-1 and TRBJ1-5; D may be TRBD1 (6 bases). Trimming removed 3 bases from V and 11 bases from J, with 20 bases in between. CDR1 and CDR2 from the germline V gene are DFQATT and SNEGSKA (reference sequence). The CDR3 consists of 14 residues. DNA for the CDR3: TGCAGTGCTAGGACCGGGACACACAATCTAGCCCAGCATTTT. It is translated as CSARTGTHNLAQHF.

Only a few counts were recorded for this clonotype. The chain uses TRBV12-3 or TRBV12-4 and TRBJ2-1; D gene uncertain. CDR3 length: 14 residues. The germline V and J ends were trimmed by 1 base and 7 bases, with 11 bases remaining between them. The CDR3 is CASSLGQSTNEQFF. The CDR3 nucleotides read TGTGCCAGCAGTTTAGGGCAGAGCACGAATGAGCAGTTCTTC.

This clonotype showed up just a few times. The chain combines TRBV20-1 with TRBJ1-5; 11 nucleotides align to TRBD1. The CDR3 consists of 12 residues. V dropped 7 bases and J dropped 5; count of bases not matched to a gene: 1. Germline V CDR1 and CDR2: DFQATT, SNEGSKA (reference sequence). CDR3 nucleotides: TGCAGTGTGGGACAGGGGGATCAGCCCCAGCATTTT. Its translation is CSVGQGDQPQHF.

This clonotype occurred many times. The chain recombines TRBV5-1 with TRBJ2-1; TRBD2 agrees at 16 bases. Trimming cost V 3 bases and J 5 bases; bases outside gene matches: 8. The CDR3 extends over 18 amino acids. Germline loops: CDR1 SGHRS, CDR2 YFSETQ. DNA for the CDR3: TGCGCCAGCAGCTCGGGACTAGCGGGAGGGAGATTCGACAATGAGCAGTTCTTC. This gives the protein CASSSGLAGGRFDNEQFF.

The chain recombines TRBV7-2 with TRBJ2-7, with TRBD2 matching 7 bases. Per the germline V gene, CDR1 is SGHTA and CDR2 is FQGNSA. The CDR3 extends over 15 amino acids. The junction had 5 bases not matched to a gene; V was cut back by 1 base and J by 2 bases. CDR3 sequence: CASSLVAGETYEQYF. The CDR3, as DNA: TGTGCCAGCAGCTTAGTGGCGGGGGAGACCTACGAGCAGTACTTC.

V and J are TRBV20-1 and TRBJ1-1; D is uncertain. CDR1 and CDR2 (germline): DFQATT, SNEGSKA (reference sequence). The length of the CDR3 is 14 residues. V lost 4 bases and J 0 bases, leaving 12 bases between the germline ends. The CDR3: CSAIRPVMNTEAFF. In nucleotides, the CDR3 is TGCAGTGCTATTCGGCCAGTGATGAACACTGAAGCTTTCTTT.

A single count supports this clonotype. The V and J genes are TRBV18 and TRBJ1-1; the D is unclear. The CDR3 spans 14 residues. Per the germline V gene, CDR1 is KGHSH and CDR2 is LQKENI. Trimming stripped 4 bases from V and 1 base from J, with 10 bases between. The CDR3 sequence: CASSRDGPNTEAFF. In DNA, the CDR3 is TGTGCCAGCTCACGGGATGGCCCGAACACTGAAGCTTTCTTT.